This TCR beta chain was obtained from a study of blood T cells in healthy people across ages. Comments on this clonotype: Its specificity is unknown. This CDR3 fails to terminate in the conserved phenylalanine or tryptophan, so it likely reflects a read error.

All donors came from Russia, were Caucasian and healthy, and spanned ages about 6 to 90. A second PCR of 7 to 11 cycles used a sample-barcoded 5' primer and a J-beta primer mix. TCRdb recomputed calls from the 5' RACE reads with MiXCR, one row per CDR3 protein. The profile covers 1 million to 1.2 million distinct CDR3 sequences, with around two fifths appearing a single time and around 13% taken by the ten largest. General observations from the study: Roughly linear declines in TCR beta diversity per million T cells occurred with age.

The sequencing sample was made of blood. This receptor was obtained from a man between 18 and 35 years old in good health.

Here the CDR3 reads CASSHGTGREAFV. Written as DNA, the CDR3 is TGTGCCAGCAGCCACGGGACAGGGCGTGAAGCTTTCGTT. This chain links TRBV13 with TRBJ1-1; 9 bases agree with TRBD1. J was trimmed by 7 bases and V by 5 bases; bases with no gene match: 5. This CDR3 contains 13 residues. The germline V gene has CDR1 PRHDT and CDR2 FYEKMQ (reference sequence).